Following are 6 T cell receptor beta chains from one sample sequenced in a study of shared clonotypes between healthy human individuals. Assay: immunoSEQ multiplex PCR; the TCRdb copy retains only in-frame clones and omits some. The repertoire holds 400,000 to 600,000 clones, with roughly 85% as singletons. Sequenced material: PBMCs. These receptors all stem from a woman in her forties in good health. Some clones in this sample may be carry-over from other donors' samples.

This chain uses TRBV30 with TRBJ2-5; D remains unclear. Looked up from germline, CDR1 is GTSNPN and CDR2 is SVGIG (reference sequence). The CDR3 contains 10 residues. Trimming left V 0 bases short and J 8 bases short, with 4 bases between. The CDR3 region has the DNA TGTGCCTGGAGTGTCCGAACCCAGTACTTC. Translating gives CAWSVRTQYF.

The rearrangement uses TRBV7-9 and TRBJ1-1, with 9 bases aligning to TRBD1. The CDR3 length is 17 residues. Germline V CDR1 and CDR2: SEHNR, FQNEAQ (reference sequence). V lost 5 bases to trimming and J lost 1 base; unmatched junction nucleotides: 11. CDR3 sequence (DNA): TGTGCCAGCAGCCCAAGACAGGGGGGCCTACAGAACACTGAAGCTTTCTTT. Protein product: CASSPRQGGLQNTEAFF.

The chain joins TRBV5-1 to TRBJ2-7; TRBD1 might be the D (6 bases). The CDR3 spans 15 residues. The V gene's germline CDR1 is SGHRS and CDR2 YFSETQ. V was cut by 0 bases and J by 1 base, with 11 bases left in between. The CDR3 spells CASSLEAGVSYEQYF. The DNA for the CDR3 is TGCGCCAGCAGCTTGGAGGCAGGGGTTTCCTACGAGCAGTACTTC.

The chain recombines TRBV4-3 with TRBJ1-5; 11 bases agree with TRBD1. There are 20 residues in the CDR3. Per germline, CDR1 LGHNA and CDR2 YSLEER. V lost 0 bases and J lost 1; bases outside the gene matches: 11. The CDR3 sequence: CASSQDKPGDRGLSNQPQHF. The CDR3 bases are TGCGCCAGCAGCCAAGATAAGCCGGGGGACAGGGGGTTGAGCAATCAGCCCCAGCATTTT.

This rearrangement joins TRBV5-6 to TRBJ1-3, with D unclear. Looked up from germline, CDR1 is SGHDT and CDR2 is YYEEEE. V was cut by 2 bases and J by 3 bases, with 6 bases left in between. The CDR3 consists of 13 residues. The CDR3 region has the DNA TGTGCCAGCAGCTTCTTCGGTGGAAACACCATATATTTT. Translating it yields CASSFFGGNTIYF.

V is TRBV29-1 and J is TRBJ2-1; D is undetermined. From germline, CDR1 is SQVTM and CDR2 ANQGSEA. Trimming left V 0 bases short and J 10 bases short, with 10 bases between. CDR3 length: 12 amino acids. The CDR3 region is CSVEDRRLEQFF. The CDR3 DNA reads TGCAGCGTTGAAGATCGGCGTTTAGAGCAGTTCTTC.